The T cell receptor (beta chain) described here comes from a study of blood T cell repertoires in COVID-19 (TCRdb year 2020). Regarding the research as a whole: Collaborator samples came from the United States, Italy and Spain and covered acute and convalescent phases of COVID-19. The material from the prospective study consisted of cDNA or gDNA derived from T cells, B-cell-depleted T cells, or PBMCs. The dataset comprised deeply sampled blood TCRbeta repertoires from subjects exposed to, actively infected with, or recovered from COVID-19. The repertoires were released in a freely available public database intended as a resource for research on the immune response to SARS-CoV-2. The samples were drawn from two sources: the first 160 participants of the ongoing ImmuneRACE study, and some 1,300 subjects contributed by 6 global collaborators. A de-identified subject ID, COVID-19 status, age in years and sex were almost always included in the sample metadata. HLA class I and class II types, where available, came from metadata supplied by the sample provider rather than from assay-based typing. Study-level results and caveats: The quantity of clinical and demographic metadata differed by source and by participant and was supplied without curation.

Remarks on this clone: Its antigen remains undetermined. Nothing much larger sits one base from this clone, and base qualities are not available.

The immunoSEQ Assay, a bias-controlled multiplex PCR, was used to amplify TCRbeta CDR3 regions from genomic DNA. The study's own analysis went as follows. The number of nucleated cells in each sample was estimated from the amplification of reference gene primers within the assay. Sequence reads were collapsed and filtered to measure the absolute abundance of every unique TCRbeta CDR3 rearrangement. For each sample, productive Simpson clonality was calculated by taking the square root of Simpson's diversity index across productive rearrangements. TCRdb provides this immuneACCESS table in a form limited to in-frame rearrangements. Some clones are lacking; in checked studies, under half of them reflect an unresolved V gene, and why the rest are absent is not known. From that table come the V and J calls and clone size; the DNA was used to work out D and trimming. A total of 100,000 to 120,000 clones appear in this sample, more than 65% of them only once. Over 3.5% of the sample rests with the top ten.

V ends up 5 bases short and J 1 base short, with an unmatched junction base count of 7. In the germline V gene (reference sequence), CDR1 corresponds to MNHNY and CDR2 to SVGAGI. The CDR3 numbers 16 residues from cysteine through phenylalanine. The read is trimmed to its CDR3 DNA, 48 bases read in frame from base 1. Collaborating institutions collected whole blood in K2EDTA tubes following their own protocols. For TCRbeta analysis, collaborators shipped samples as frozen whole blood, isolated PBMCs, or DNA extracted from either of those sample types. Sequenced material: peripheral blood. This chain is built from TRBV6-6 and TRBJ2-1; TRBD1 agrees with 8 junctional bases. The sequence came from a woman of 80 years or more with acute or convalescent COVID-19. The DNA reads TGTGCCAGCAGTCGTGGGACAGGCCTATCCTACAATGAGCAGTTCTTC. Its translation is CASSRGTGLSYNEQFF.